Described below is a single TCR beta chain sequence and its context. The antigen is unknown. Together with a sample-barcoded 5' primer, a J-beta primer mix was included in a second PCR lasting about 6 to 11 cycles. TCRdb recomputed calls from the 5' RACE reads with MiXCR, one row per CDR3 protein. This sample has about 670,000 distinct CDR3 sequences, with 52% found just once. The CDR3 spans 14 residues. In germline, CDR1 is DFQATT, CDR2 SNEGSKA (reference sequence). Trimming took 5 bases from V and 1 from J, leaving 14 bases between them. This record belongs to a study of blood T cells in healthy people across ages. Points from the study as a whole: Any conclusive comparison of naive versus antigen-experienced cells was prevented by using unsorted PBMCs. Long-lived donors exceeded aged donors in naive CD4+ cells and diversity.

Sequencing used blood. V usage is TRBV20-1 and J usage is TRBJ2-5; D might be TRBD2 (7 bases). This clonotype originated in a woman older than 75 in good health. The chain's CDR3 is CSAGAGAFQETQYF. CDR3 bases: TGCAGTGCTGGGGCGGGGGCGTTCCAAGAGACCCAGTACTTC.